This paragraph covers one TCR beta chain sequence. Antigen: not known. Trimming at V came to 3 bases and at J to 2 bases, leaving 1 base not matched to a gene. Germline V lookup: CDR1 MDHEN, CDR2 SYDVKM. The CDR3 loop spans 14 amino acids. This sample is part of a study of cytomegalovirus exposure and HLA in healthy donors. Study results and limitations: Productive status was seen about 90% or about 30% of the time for most TCR beta V segments in an earlier analysis.

60 Vbeta and 13 Jbeta primers were used in PCR. Profiled with immunoSEQ multiplex PCR; TCRdb holds only in-frame clones, not every one. The data show over 80,000 clones, around 74% seen once. This chain uses TRBV28 with TRBJ2-4; 7 bases map to TRBD2. Sequenced: PBMCs. The receptor was isolated from a female donor in good health and CMV-seropositive. In DNA form, the CDR3 reads TGTGCCAGCAGTTTCGGGGGGTCCAAAAACATTCAGTACTTC. Amino acids: CASSFGGSKNIQYF.